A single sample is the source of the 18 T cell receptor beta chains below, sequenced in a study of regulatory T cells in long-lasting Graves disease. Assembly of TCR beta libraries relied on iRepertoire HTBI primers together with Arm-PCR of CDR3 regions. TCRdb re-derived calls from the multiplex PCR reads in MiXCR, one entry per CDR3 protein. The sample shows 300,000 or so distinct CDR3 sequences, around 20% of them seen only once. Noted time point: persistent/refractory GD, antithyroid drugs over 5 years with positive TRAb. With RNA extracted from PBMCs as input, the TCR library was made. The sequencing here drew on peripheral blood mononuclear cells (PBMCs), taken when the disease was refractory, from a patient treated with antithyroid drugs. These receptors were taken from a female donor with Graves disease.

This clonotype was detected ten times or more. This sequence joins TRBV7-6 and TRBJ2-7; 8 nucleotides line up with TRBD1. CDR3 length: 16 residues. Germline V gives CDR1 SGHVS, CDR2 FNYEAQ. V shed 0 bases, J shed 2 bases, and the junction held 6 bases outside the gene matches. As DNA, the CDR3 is TGTGCCAGCAGCTTAGCGTCCGGGACAGGCACCTACGAGCAGTACTTC. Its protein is CASSLASGTGTYEQYF. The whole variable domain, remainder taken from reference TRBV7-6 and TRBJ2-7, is GAGVSQSPRYKVTKRGQDVALRCDPISGHVSLYWYRQALGQGPEFLTYFNYEAQQDKSGLPNDRFSAERPEGSISTLTIQRTEQRDSAMYRCASSLASGTGTYEQYFGPGTRLTVT.

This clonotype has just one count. The CDR3 spells CASSLGVGQFF. Written as DNA, the CDR3 is TGTGCCAGCAGTTTAGGAGTGGGGCAGTTCTTC. The chain recombines TRBV28 with TRBJ2-1; D unclear. This CDR3 is 11 amino acids long. V lost 2 bases and J lost 12, with 8 bases in between. Germline lookup yields CDR1 MDHEN and CDR2 SYDVKM. The full variable domain, with the rest looked up from reference TRBV28 and TRBJ2-1, is DVKVTQSSRYLVKRTGEKVFLECVQDMDHENMFWYRQDPGLGLRLIYFSYDVKMKEKGDIPEGYSVSREKKERFSLILESASTNQTSMYLCASSLGVGQFFGPGTRLTVL.

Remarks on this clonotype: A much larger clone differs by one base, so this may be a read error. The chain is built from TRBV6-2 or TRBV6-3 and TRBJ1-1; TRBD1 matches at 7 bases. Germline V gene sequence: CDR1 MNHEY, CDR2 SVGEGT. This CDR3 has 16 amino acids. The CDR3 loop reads CASSLARGQMNTETFF. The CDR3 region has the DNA TGTGCCAGCAGCCTCGCCAGGGGACAGATGAACACTGAAACTTTCTTT.

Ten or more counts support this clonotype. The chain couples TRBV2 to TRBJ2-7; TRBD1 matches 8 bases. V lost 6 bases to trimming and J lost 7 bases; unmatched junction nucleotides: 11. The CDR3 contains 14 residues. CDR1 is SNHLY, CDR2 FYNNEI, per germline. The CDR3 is CASSSDRGPREQYF. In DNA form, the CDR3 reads TGTGCCAGCAGCTCAGACAGGGGCCCGCGTGAGCAGTACTTC. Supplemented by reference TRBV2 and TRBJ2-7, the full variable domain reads EPEVTQTPSHQVTQMGQEVILRCVPISNHLYFYWYRQILGQKVEFLVSFYNNEISEKSEIFDDQFSVERPDGSNFTLKIRSTKLEDSAMYFCASSSDRGPREQYFGPGTRLTVT.

The CDR3 is CASSHRPSGRTFTEQPQHF. The CDR3 nucleotides are TGTGCCAGCAGTCACCGCCCTTCGGGACGGACTTTTACGGAACAGCCCCAGCATTTT. The chain is built from TRBV6-2 or TRBV6-3 and TRBJ1-5; perhaps TRBD1 as D (5 bases). The length of the CDR3 is 19 residues. Trimming took off 5 bases at V and 7 bases at J, with 30 bases between the two ends. The germline CDR1 and CDR2 sequences are MNHEY and SVGEGT.

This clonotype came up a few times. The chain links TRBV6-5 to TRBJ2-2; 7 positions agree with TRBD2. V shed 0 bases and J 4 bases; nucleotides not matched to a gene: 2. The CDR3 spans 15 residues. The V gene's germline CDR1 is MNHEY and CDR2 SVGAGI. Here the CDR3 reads CASSYSTGGTGELFF. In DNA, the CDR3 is TGTGCCAGCAGTTACTCGACGGGGGGCACCGGGGAGCTGTTTTTT.

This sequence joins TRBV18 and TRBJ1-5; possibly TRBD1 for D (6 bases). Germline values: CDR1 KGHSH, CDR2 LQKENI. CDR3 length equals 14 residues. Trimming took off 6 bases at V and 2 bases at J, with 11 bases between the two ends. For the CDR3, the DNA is TGTGCCAGCTCCTCGGGGGCCGGCAATCAGCCCCAGCATTTT. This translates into CASSSGAGNQPQHF.

The CDR3 reads CASSPLRGRDRGVSTDTQYF. The CDR3 DNA follows: TGTGCCAGCAGCCCCCTCCGAGGCCGGGACAGGGGGGTATCGACAGATACGCAGTATTTT. J is TRBJ2-3 and V is TRBV7-2; TRBD1 agrees at 11 bases. V was clipped by 5 bases and J by 3 bases; unmatched bases: 19. The CDR3 spans 20 residues. Germline V gives CDR1 SGHTA, CDR2 FQGNSA.

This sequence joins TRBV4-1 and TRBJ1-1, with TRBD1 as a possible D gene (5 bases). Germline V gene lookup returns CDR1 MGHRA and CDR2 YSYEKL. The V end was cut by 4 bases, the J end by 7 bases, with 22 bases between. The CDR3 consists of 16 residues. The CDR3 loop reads CASSPRPWTVRGEAFF. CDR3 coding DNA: TGCGCCAGCAGCCCGAGACCATGGACGGTGAGGGGTGAAGCTTTCTTT.

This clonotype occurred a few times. For the CDR3, the DNA is TGTGCCAGCAGTCCAGACAGGGGCGCTGGAAACACCATATATTTT. Protein: CASSPDRGAGNTIYF. V gene TRBV6-1 combines with J gene TRBJ1-3; 8 bases are a match to TRBD1. Trimming at V came to 5 bases and at J to 2 bases, leaving 5 bases not matched to a gene. Germline CDR1 is MNHNS and CDR2 is SASEGT. The CDR3 runs to 15 residues.

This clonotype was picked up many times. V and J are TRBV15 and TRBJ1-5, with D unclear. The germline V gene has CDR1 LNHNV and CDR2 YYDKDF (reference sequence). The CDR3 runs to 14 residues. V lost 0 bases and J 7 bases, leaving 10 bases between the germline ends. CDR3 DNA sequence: TGTGCCACCAGCAGAGACGGCTGGCCACAGCCCCAGCATTTT. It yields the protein CATSRDGWPQPQHF.

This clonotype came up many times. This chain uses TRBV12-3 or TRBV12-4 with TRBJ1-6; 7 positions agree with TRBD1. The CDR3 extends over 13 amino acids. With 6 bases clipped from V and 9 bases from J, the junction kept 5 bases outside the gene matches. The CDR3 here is CASSTDRPSPLHF. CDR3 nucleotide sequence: TGTGCCAGCAGCACGGACAGGCCTTCACCCCTCCACTTT.

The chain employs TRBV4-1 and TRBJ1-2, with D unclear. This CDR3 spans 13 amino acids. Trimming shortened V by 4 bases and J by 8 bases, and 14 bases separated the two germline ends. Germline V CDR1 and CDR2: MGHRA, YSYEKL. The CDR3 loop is CASSPRAAGGYTF. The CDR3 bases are TGCGCCAGCAGCCCTCGAGCAGCCGGGGGCTACACCTTC.

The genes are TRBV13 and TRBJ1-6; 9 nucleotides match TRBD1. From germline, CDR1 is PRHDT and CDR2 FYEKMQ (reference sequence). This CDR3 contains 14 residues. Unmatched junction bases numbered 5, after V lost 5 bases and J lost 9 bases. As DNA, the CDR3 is TGTGCCAGCAGCCAGGGACAGGGTACTTCACCCCTCCACTTT. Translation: CASSQGQGTSPLHF.

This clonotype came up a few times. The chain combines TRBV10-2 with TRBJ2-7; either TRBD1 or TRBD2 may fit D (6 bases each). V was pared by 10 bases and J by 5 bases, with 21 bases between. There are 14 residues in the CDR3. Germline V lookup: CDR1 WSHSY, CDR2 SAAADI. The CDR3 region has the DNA TGCGCCATCAAACCGGGGGCCAGCGAGAACGAGCAGTACTTC. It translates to CAIKPGASENEQYF.

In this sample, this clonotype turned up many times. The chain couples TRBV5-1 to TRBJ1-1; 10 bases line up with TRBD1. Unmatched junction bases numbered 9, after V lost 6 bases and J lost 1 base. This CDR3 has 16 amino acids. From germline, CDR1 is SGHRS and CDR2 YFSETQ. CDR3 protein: CASTSGQGRTNTEAFF. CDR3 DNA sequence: TGCGCCAGCACATCGGGACAGGGGAGGACGAACACTGAAGCTTTCTTT.

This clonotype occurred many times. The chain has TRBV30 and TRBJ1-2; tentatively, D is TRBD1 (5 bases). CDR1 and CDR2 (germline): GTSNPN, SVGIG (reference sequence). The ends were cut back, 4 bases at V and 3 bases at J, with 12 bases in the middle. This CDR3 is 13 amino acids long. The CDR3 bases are TGTGCCTGGATGGGGGGGGAATACTATGGCTACACCTTC. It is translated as CAWMGGEYYGYTF.

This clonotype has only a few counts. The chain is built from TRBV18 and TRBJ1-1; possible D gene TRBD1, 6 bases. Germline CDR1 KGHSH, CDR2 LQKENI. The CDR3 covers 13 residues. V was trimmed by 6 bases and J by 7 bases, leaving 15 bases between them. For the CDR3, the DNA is TGTGCCAGCTCCATAATCCGGGACATTGAAGCTTTCTTT. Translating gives CASSIIRDIEAFF.